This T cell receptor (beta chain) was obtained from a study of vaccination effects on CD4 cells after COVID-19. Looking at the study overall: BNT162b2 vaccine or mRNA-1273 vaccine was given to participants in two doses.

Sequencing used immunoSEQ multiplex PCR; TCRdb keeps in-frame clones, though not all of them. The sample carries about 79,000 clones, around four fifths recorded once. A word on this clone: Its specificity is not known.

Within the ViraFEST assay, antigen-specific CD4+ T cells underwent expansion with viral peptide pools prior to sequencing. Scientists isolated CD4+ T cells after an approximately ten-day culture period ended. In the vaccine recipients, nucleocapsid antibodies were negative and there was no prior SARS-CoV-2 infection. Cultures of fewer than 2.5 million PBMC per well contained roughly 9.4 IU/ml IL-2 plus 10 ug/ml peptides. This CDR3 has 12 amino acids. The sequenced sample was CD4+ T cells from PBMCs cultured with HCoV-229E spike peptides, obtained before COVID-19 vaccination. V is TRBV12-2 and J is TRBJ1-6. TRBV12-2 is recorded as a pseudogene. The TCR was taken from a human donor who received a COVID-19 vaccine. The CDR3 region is CASRPPSAPLHF. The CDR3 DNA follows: TGTGCAAGTCGTCCTCCCTCCGCACCCCTCCACTTT.